This T cell receptor (beta chain) was retrieved from a study of T cell responses to AZD1222 COVID-19 vaccine. Turning to the study itself: Both about-4-week and about-12-week second-dose recipients were combined.

The protocol was immunoSEQ multiplex PCR, while the TCRdb copy is restricted to in-frame clones and leaves out a portion. Of about 120,000 clones in the sample, about 90% were seen once. V lost 4 bases and J lost 2, with 8 bases in between. This CDR3 contains 13 residues. Germline-derived CDR1 and CDR2 are MGHRA and YSYEKL. The sequences come from peripheral blood, collected on day 0 of AZD1222 vaccination. This chain joins TRBV4-1 and TRBJ1-1; D gene ambiguous. The source is an adult in good health. The CDR3 coding sequence is TGCGCCAGCAGCCCCTACATAAACACTGAAGCTTTCTTT. Its protein is CASSPYINTEAFF.